The entry that follows covers one T cell receptor beta chain sequence. The antigen remains undetermined. V lost 1 base and J lost 7; bases outside the gene matches: 5. The V gene's germline CDR1 is DFQATT and CDR2 SNEGSKA (reference sequence). The CDR3 is made up of 15 amino acids. PCR was performed a second time for about 6 to 11 cycles using a sample-barcoded 5' primer and a J-beta primer mix. Researchers report that a template-switch adaptor with 12 random nucleotides tagged each cDNA molecule. Using its own MiXCR run on the 5' RACE reads, TCRdb lists one record per CDR3 protein. This table holds approximately 770,000 distinct CDR3 sequences, roughly 64% found once. This record belongs to a study of blood T cells in healthy people across ages. Study-wide points: For the donors, CMV status was unknown and possibly confounded expanded clonotype changes. Diversity of TCR beta correlated strongly with naive T cell percentage.

V is TRBV20-1 and J is TRBJ1-6; 9 bases fit TRBD1. The sequence derives from a young man in good health. Sequenced material: blood. The CDR3 reads CSARAPGTGNSPLHF. The CDR3 bases are TGCAGTGCTAGAGCCCCAGGGACAGGGAATTCACCCCTCCACTTT.